One and the same sample provided the 28 T cell receptor beta chains below, sequenced in a study of lymphopenia after photon versus proton radiotherapy. Sequencing was performed with immunoSEQ multiplex PCR; in TCRdb, only in-frame clones are kept and a portion is missing. The sample has about 42,000 clones, approximately 83% seen once. The sample in question was peripheral blood, obtained from a patient treated with proton-based radiotherapy. The receptors derive from a woman aged 65 to 85 with pancreatic cancer.

The gene calls are TRBV7-9 and TRBJ2-5, with D unclear. The J call could be wrong; TRBJ2-7 is a better fit for the DNA end. Germline CDR1 and CDR2: SEHNR and FQNEAQ (reference sequence). This CDR3 has 12 amino acids. CDR3 in DNA: TGTGCCAGCAGCTCCCAAGTCTACGAGCAGTACTTC. This sequence encodes CASSSQVYEQYF.

The count of this clone is one. CDR3 region: CASSLDQVVDEQYF. The CDR3 region has the DNA TGTGCCAGCAGCTTAGATCAGGTTGTGGACGAGCAGTACTTC. J is TRBJ2-7 and V is TRBV11-2; D remains ambiguous. The CDR3 consists of 14 residues. The ends were cut back, 0 bases at V and 5 bases at J, with 11 bases in the middle. Germline CDR1 SGHAT, CDR2 FQNNGV. Based on the CDR3 plus reference TRBV11-2 and TRBJ2-7, the full variable domain is EAGVAQSPRYKIIEKRQSVAFWCNPISGHATLYWYQQILGQGPKLLIQFQNNGVVDDSQLPKDRFSAERLKGVDSTLKIQPAKLEDSAVYLCASSLDQVVDEQYFGPGTRLTVT.

The J gene is TRBJ2-7, the V gene TRBV11-2, with no clear D. The CDR3 is 12 amino acids. Germline CDR1 is SGHAT and CDR2 is FQNNGV. V gave up 5 bases and J gave up 4 bases, with 9 bases separating them. CDR3 loop: CASSPKPYEQYF. CDR3 sequence (DNA): TGTGCCAGCAGCCCAAAGCCTTACGAGCAGTACTTC.

V usage is TRBV19 and J usage is TRBJ2-7, with 8 nucleotides matching TRBD1. The germline gives CDR1 LNHDA, CDR2 SQIVND (reference sequence). V lost 3 bases to trimming and J lost 2 bases; unmatched junction nucleotides: 3. The CDR3 is made up of 14 amino acids. As DNA, the CDR3 is TGTGCCAGTAGTATGGGGGACAGGCCCTACGAGCAGTACTTC. Residues: CASSMGDRPYEQYF.

This sequence joins TRBV12-5 and TRBJ1-5, with 9 bases that match TRBD1. The CDR3 is made up of 15 amino acids. Germline CDR1 LGHNT, CDR2 FRNRAP. The V segment lost 3 bases and the J segment 4 bases; nucleotides outside the gene matches: 4. CDR3 in amino acids: CASGFGDRANQPQHF. CDR3 sequence (DNA): TGTGCTAGTGGTTTCGGGGACAGGGCTAATCAGCCCCAGCATTTT.

The CDR3 sequence is CASSFSNEQFF. The DNA for the CDR3 is TGTGCCAGCAGTTTCTCTAATGAGCAGTTCTTC. The chain is built from TRBV6-6 and TRBJ2-1; no clear D. The germline gives CDR1 MNHNY, CDR2 SVGAGI (reference sequence). This CDR3 spans 11 amino acids. The V gene lost 4 bases and the J gene lost 7 bases, with 5 bases spanning the gap.

V gene TRBV5-1 combines with J gene TRBJ2-7; D is uncertain. Between the trimmed V and J ends, which lost 4 bases and 5 bases, there was a span of 10 bases. CDR3 length equals 12 residues. Per germline, CDR1 SGHRS and CDR2 YFSETQ. The CDR3 DNA follows: TGCGCCAGCAGCCCCGTCGGTAACGAGCAGTACTTC. Translated, it gives CASSPVGNEQYF.

CDR3 amino acids: CASSTTHGTSGSVQYF. The CDR3 DNA reads as TGTGCCAGCAGTACCACACACGGGACTAGCGGGAGTGTGCAGTACTTC. The chain has TRBV27 and TRBJ2-7; the match to TRBD2 covers 14 bases. The CDR3 is 16 amino acids. Germline trimming cut 5 bases from V and 9 bases from J; bases unmatched to any gene: 12. Germline V gene sequence: CDR1 MNHEY, CDR2 SMNVEV (reference sequence).

This chain links TRBV27 with TRBJ1-1; D is perhaps TRBD1 (5 bases). Germline assignment: CDR1 MNHEY and CDR2 SMNVEV (reference sequence). The CDR3 contains 14 residues. Trimming shortened V by 6 bases and J by 5 bases, and 16 bases separated the two germline ends. This CDR3 is CASSRFNEGTEAFF. The CDR3 nucleotides read TGTGCCAGCAGCCGATTTAACGAGGGGACTGAAGCTTTCTTT.

The chain employs TRBV28 and TRBJ1-5; D gene ambiguous. The germline V gene encodes CDR1 MDHEN and CDR2 SYDVKM. CDR3 length: 13 amino acids. Trimming shortened V by 7 bases and J by 5 bases, and 12 bases separated the two germline ends. CDR3 nucleotide sequence: TGTGCCAGCACGCCCGGGGTTTATCAGCCCCAGCATTTT. Its translation: CASTPGVYQPQHF.

This chain connects TRBV19 to TRBJ2-1, with D unclear. V shed 8 bases and J shed 7 bases, with 15 bases lying between them. This CDR3 is built from 13 residues. Per germline, CDR1 LNHDA and CDR2 SQIVND (reference sequence). The CDR3 region is CASSLRTFNEQFF. In DNA form, the CDR3 reads TGTGCCAGTTCCTTACGTACTTTTAATGAGCAGTTCTTC.

The chain recombines TRBV5-5 with TRBJ2-7; 8 bases are shared with TRBD1. Germline loops: CDR1 SGHKS, CDR2 YYEKEE (reference sequence). CDR3 length equals 17 residues. V lost 0 bases and J lost 2; bases outside the gene matches: 10. CDR3 loop: CASSLATGGLETYEQYF. The CDR3 DNA follows: TGTGCCAGCAGCTTGGCCACAGGGGGGTTAGAGACCTACGAGCAGTACTTC.

V and J are TRBV27 and TRBJ2-5; D is unresolved. This CDR3 spans 12 amino acids. Trimming removed 3 bases from V and 0 bases from J, with 2 bases in between. The germline V gene has CDR1 MNHEY and CDR2 SMNVEV (reference sequence). The CDR3 region is CASSLNQETQYF. The CDR3 region has the DNA TGTGCCAGCAGTTTGAACCAAGAGACCCAGTACTTC.

A few counts support this clone. This sequence joins TRBV15 and TRBJ2-7; 8 bases fit TRBD1. From germline, CDR1 is LNHNV and CDR2 YYDKDF (reference sequence). After removal of 5 bases from V and 2 bases from J, the junction contained 5 bases not matched to a gene. The CDR3 totals 14 residues. CDR3 protein: CATSRGQGAYEQYF. In nucleotides, the CDR3 is TGTGCCACCAGCCGTGGACAGGGAGCCTACGAGCAGTACTTC.

The V gene is TRBV5-4, the J gene TRBJ2-7; D is perhaps TRBD1 (6 bases). CDR1 SGHNT and CDR2 YYREEE come from the germline V gene (reference sequence). The CDR3 totals 15 residues. The ends were cut back, 2 bases at V and 5 bases at J, with 17 bases in the middle. CDR3 residues: CASSFPGTQTNEQYF. CDR3 coding DNA: TGTGCCAGCAGCTTTCCCGGGACACAAACGAACGAGCAGTACTTC.

This clone was observed once. V is TRBV7-2 and J is TRBJ2-7; the D gene is possibly TRBD2 (7 bases). The V gene lost 4 bases and the J gene lost 0 bases, with 22 bases spanning the gap. The CDR3 loop spans 18 amino acids. Germline V gene lookup returns CDR1 SGHTA and CDR2 FQGNSA. Written as DNA, the CDR3 is TGTGCCAGCAGCTCCCCCCGAGGGGGGGCTCCCTCCTCCTACGAGCAGTACTTC. Translating it yields CASSSPRGGAPSSYEQYF.

This chain uses TRBV6-1 with TRBJ1-1; D ambiguous. The CDR3 contains 13 residues. Germline V gene sequence: CDR1 MNHNS, CDR2 SASEGT. The V end was cut by 5 bases, the J end by 2 bases, with 9 bases between. The CDR3 DNA reads as TGTGCCAGCAGTAAAAACTTCAACACTGAAGCTTTCTTT. Translating gives CASSKNFNTEAFF.

This sequence joins TRBV5-8 and TRBJ2-5; a possible D gene is TRBD1 (6 bases). In germline, CDR1 is SGHTS, CDR2 YDEGEE. This CDR3 contains 14 residues. Trimming took off 4 bases at V and 1 base at J, with 11 bases between the two ends. Written as DNA, the CDR3 is TGTGCCAGCAGCCCTATGGACAGCCAAGAGACCCAGTACTTC. Its translation: CASSPMDSQETQYF.

V and J are TRBV6-5 and TRBJ2-5; D is unresolved. V was cut by 0 bases and J by 2 bases, with 10 bases left in between. This CDR3 has 15 amino acids. From germline, CDR1 is MNHEY and CDR2 SVGAGI. The CDR3 sequence: CASSYSTWDQETQYF. CDR3 coding DNA: TGTGCCAGCAGTTACTCGACGTGGGATCAAGAGACCCAGTACTTC.

The V call is TRBV7-2, the J call TRBJ1-2; D is possibly TRBD1 (5 bases). Trimming stripped 6 bases from V and 5 bases from J, with 16 bases between. Germline CDR1 and CDR2: SGHTA and FQGNSA. The CDR3 totals 14 residues. The CDR3 sequence: CASSSPQGRYGYTF. The CDR3 nucleotides read TGTGCCAGCAGTTCTCCCCAGGGACGGTATGGCTACACCTTC.

The chain joins TRBV6-5 to TRBJ1-6; tentatively, D is TRBD1 (5 bases). The CDR3 spans 15 residues. Germline loops: CDR1 MNHEY, CDR2 SVGAGI. Trimming stripped 0 bases from V and 9 bases from J, with 12 bases between. The CDR3 spells CASSYSRQGGSPLHF. CDR3 bases: TGTGCCAGCAGTTACTCCCGCCAGGGTGGTTCACCCCTCCACTTT.

This clone was seen a handful of times. The J gene is TRBJ2-3, the V gene TRBV27, with D uncertain. Trimming removed 0 bases from V and 3 bases from J, with 7 bases in between. The V gene's germline CDR1 is MNHEY and CDR2 SMNVEV (reference sequence). The CDR3 is made up of 14 amino acids. CDR3 nucleotides: TGTGCCAGCAGTTTATCGTCTGTAACAGATACGCAGTATTTT. This translates into CASSLSSVTDTQYF.

This chain uses TRBV30 with TRBJ2-3; 10 positions agree with TRBD2. Unmatched junction bases numbered 4, after V lost 0 bases and J lost 1 base. The germline V gene has CDR1 GTSNPN and CDR2 SVGIG (reference sequence). The CDR3 is made up of 16 amino acids. In DNA form, the CDR3 reads TGTGCCTGGAGTGTCCCCCTAGCGGGAGGCACAGATACGCAGTATTTT. Translated, it gives CAWSVPLAGGTDTQYF.

The V call is TRBV7-3, the J call TRBJ2-2; no clear D. This CDR3 spans 14 amino acids. V shed 5 bases and J shed 0 bases, with 7 bases lying between them. Germline lookup yields CDR1 SGHTA and CDR2 FQGTGA. The CDR3 sequence: CASSASPNTGELFF. In DNA form, the CDR3 reads TGTGCCAGCAGCGCATCCCCGAACACCGGGGAGCTGTTTTTT.

The chain has TRBV5-1 and TRBJ2-7; D not certain. The CDR3 length is 13 residues. V was clipped by 7 bases and J by 0 bases, with 11 bases between them. Germline V gene lookup returns CDR1 SGHRS and CDR2 YFSETQ. The CDR3, as DNA: TGCGCCAGCCAACGGCAGGACTCCTACGAGCAGTACTTC. Protein product: CASQRQDSYEQYF.

The rearrangement uses TRBV27 and TRBJ2-1, with D hard to call. V shed 5 bases and J shed 6 bases, with 20 bases lying between them. Germline V CDR1 and CDR2: MNHEY, SMNVEV (reference sequence). The CDR3 is made up of 16 amino acids. The CDR3 sequence: CASSAPPLVGGNEQFF. The CDR3 nucleotides are TGTGCCAGCAGTGCCCCTCCCTTGGTCGGCGGCAATGAGCAGTTCTTC.

In this sample, this clone turned up once. The chain recombines TRBV7-3 with TRBJ2-6; D gene uncertain. This CDR3 is 14 amino acids long. Trimming pared 5 bases from V and 0 bases from J, leaving 5 bases between. From germline, CDR1 is SGHTA and CDR2 FQGTGA. As DNA, the CDR3 is TGTGCCAGCAGCAATAGCTCTGGGGCCAACGTCCTGACTTTC. This encodes CASSNSSGANVLTF.

This chain links TRBV7-9 with TRBJ2-2; a weak D match, TRBD1 (7 bases). Germline CDR1 and CDR2: SEHNR and FQNEAQ (reference sequence). CDR3 length equals 16 residues. Trimming shortened V by 2 bases and J by 7 bases, and 17 bases separated the two germline ends. DNA for the CDR3: TGTGCCAGCAGCTTAATTGACAGGGAGGCGATCGGGGAGCTGTTTTTT. Translated, it gives CASSLIDREAIGELFF.